These 28 T cell receptor beta chains were all obtained from the same sample, sequenced in a study of blood T cell repertoires in COVID-19. Sequenced by immunoSEQ multiplex PCR; TCRdb stores in-frame clones only, minus some. In the table there are about 300,000 clones, about 88% of which are singletons. Sequencing was carried out using peripheral blood. These receptors were collected from a human donor with COVID-19, enrolled during active disease. The donor label of this sample is uncertain.

The V call is TRBV10-2, the J call TRBJ2-3; TRBD1 matches 11 bases. After removal of 6 bases from V and 2 bases from J, the junction contained 7 bases not matched to a gene. Germline V gives CDR1 WSHSY, CDR2 SAAADI. The CDR3 runs to 16 residues. CDR3 sequence (DNA): TGCGCCAGCAGAGCGGGACAGGGGGGTTCCACAGATACGCAGTATTTT. This gives the protein CASRAGQGGSTDTQYF.

The J gene is TRBJ2-5, the V gene TRBV5-6; 7 bases line up with TRBD2. The V gene end was trimmed by 7 bases and the J gene end by 1 base; junction bases not matched to a gene: 22. The CDR3 has 19 residues. Germline values: CDR1 SGHDT, CDR2 YYEEEE. As DNA, the CDR3 is TGTGCCAGCCCGAACGGGAGGTCGCGGGCAAGAGGTCCCCAAGAGACCCAGTACTTC. Its translation: CASPNGRSRARGPQETQYF.

V is TRBV27 and J is TRBJ1-2; 9 nucleotides match TRBD1. Trimming cost V 6 bases and J 0 bases; bases outside gene matches: 5. The CDR3 extends over 15 amino acids. Germline CDR1 MNHEY, CDR2 SMNVEV (reference sequence). As DNA, the CDR3 is TGTGCCAGCAGCCTCGGACAGGGGACTAACTATGGCTACACCTTC. Its protein is CASSLGQGTNYGYTF.

The gene calls are TRBV4-1 and TRBJ1-2, with 11 nucleotides matching TRBD1. Germline-derived CDR1 and CDR2 are MGHRA and YSYEKL. V trimming: 3 bases; J trimming: 4 bases; junction bases outside the gene matches: 4. The CDR3 spans 15 residues. The CDR3 region is CASSQGQGDGYGYTF. CDR3 coding DNA: TGCGCCAGCAGCCAGGGACAGGGGGATGGCTATGGCTACACCTTC.

This clone has more than one count but fewer than ten. This rearrangement joins TRBV30 to TRBJ2-7; 13 bases align to TRBD2. The CDR3 is made up of 13 amino acids. J was trimmed by 2 bases and V by 8 bases; bases with no gene match: 3. Germline values: CDR1 GTSNPN, CDR2 SVGIG (reference sequence). The CDR3 sequence is CAAGLAGAYEQYF. In DNA form, the CDR3 reads TGTGCCGCCGGACTAGCGGGAGCCTACGAGCAGTACTTC.

The gene calls are TRBV19 and TRBJ1-6; D not certain. The length of the CDR3 is 12 residues. Germline CDR1 is LNHDA and CDR2 is SQIVND (reference sequence). The V gene lost 3 bases and the J gene lost 6 bases, with 3 bases spanning the gap. Here the CDR3 DNA reads TGTGCCAGTAGTATCGTTAATTCACCCCTCCACTTT. Protein product: CASSIVNSPLHF.

The J gene is TRBJ2-5, the V gene TRBV19; TRBD2 aligns across 12 bases. Germline trimming cut 5 bases from V and 5 bases from J; bases unmatched to any gene: 6. Germline V gene sequence: CDR1 LNHDA, CDR2 SQIVND (reference sequence). The CDR3 contains 15 residues. In nucleotides, the CDR3 is TGTGCCAGTAGTCCGGACACTAGCGGGGGGGAGACCCAGTACTTC. This encodes CASSPDTSGGETQYF.

The chain uses TRBV5-1 and TRBJ2-1, with 15 bases identical to TRBD2. Germline V CDR1 and CDR2: SGHRS, YFSETQ. The J segment lost 6 bases and the V segment lost 0 bases, leaving 10 bases of the junction unmatched. This CDR3 has 19 amino acids. The DNA for the CDR3 is TGCGCCAGCAGCTTGGAAACCAGGGGACTAGCGGGAGGTTTCAATGAGCAGTTCTTC. The encoded protein is CASSLETRGLAGGFNEQFF.

This sequence joins TRBV10-3 and TRBJ1-4; D call uncertain. There are 14 residues in the CDR3. The V end was cut by 10 bases, the J end by 5 bases, with 17 bases between. Looked up from germline, CDR1 is ENHRY and CDR2 is SYGVKD. In DNA, the CDR3 is TGTGCCACGGCGACTGGGAGAGGCAATGAAAAACTGTTTTTT. Its protein product is CATATGRGNEKLFF.

The V call is TRBV3-1 (or the pseudogene TRBV3-2), the J call TRBJ2-6, with D possibly being TRBD1 (6 bases). CDR3 length equals 14 residues. The germline gives CDR1 LGHDT, CDR2 YNNKEL (reference sequence). The ends were cut back, 0 bases at V and 10 bases at J, with 10 bases in the middle. The CDR3 is CASSQDRGMNVLTF. Written as DNA, the CDR3 is TGTGCCAGCAGCCAAGATAGGGGGATGAACGTCCTGACTTTC.

The table lists this clone with a few counts. V and J are TRBV28 and TRBJ1-2, with D perhaps matching TRBD1 (6 bases). V was trimmed by 6 bases and J by 4 bases, leaving 15 bases between them. CDR3 length: 14 amino acids. Germline V gene data show CDR1 as MDHEN and CDR2 as SYDVKM. CDR3 loop: CASRRGQGTYGYTF. CDR3 coding DNA: TGTGCCAGCAGGCGAGGGCAGGGGACCTATGGCTACACCTTC.

This clone showed up just a few times. The chain couples TRBV28 to TRBJ2-7; tentatively, D is TRBD1 (6 bases). V lost 3 bases and J 2 bases, leaving 20 bases between the germline ends. The V gene's germline CDR1 is MDHEN and CDR2 SYDVKM. The CDR3 has 17 amino acids. The CDR3 loop reads CASSLPLWGRRTYEQYF. CDR3 nucleotide sequence: TGTGCCAGCAGTTTGCCCTTATGGGGGCGCCGAACCTACGAGCAGTACTTC. Looking up the rest from reference TRBV28 and TRBJ2-7 gives the full variable domain: DVKVTQSSRYLVKRTGEKVFLECVQDMDHENMFWYRQDPGLGLRLIYFSYDVKMKEKGDIPEGYSVSREKKERFSLILESASTNQTSMYLCASSLPLWGRRTYEQYFGPGTRLTVT.

This chain links TRBV6-5 with TRBJ1-1; 9 bases are a match to TRBD1. Germline CDR1 MNHEY, CDR2 SVGAGI. The CDR3 has 15 amino acids. V shed 5 bases, J shed 0 bases, and the junction held 4 bases outside the gene matches. The CDR3 DNA reads TGTGCCAGCAGTCGGGGACAGGGCCTGAACACTGAAGCTTTCTTT. Its protein product is CASSRGQGLNTEAFF.

This sequence joins TRBV9 and TRBJ2-3; 9 positions agree with TRBD2. J gave up 2 bases and V 2 bases, and 3 bases lay outside the gene matches. The CDR3 consists of 15 residues. CDR1 is SGDLS and CDR2 is YYNGEE in the germline V gene. The CDR3 region is CASSVLAGLTDTQYF. In DNA form, the CDR3 reads TGTGCCAGCAGCGTTCTAGCGGGGCTCACAGATACGCAGTATTTT.

This chain joins TRBV7-9 and TRBJ2-7; TRBD1 is a possible D gene (7 bases). The germline V and J ends were trimmed by 5 bases and 3 bases, with 14 bases remaining between them. CDR3 length: 14 residues. Germline V lookup: CDR1 SEHNR, CDR2 FQNEAQ (reference sequence). The CDR3 spells CASSLQGGIYEQYF. CDR3 DNA: TGTGCCAGCAGCCTTCAGGGGGGTATCTACGAGCAGTACTTC.

Only a few counts were recorded for this clone. The chain joins TRBV19 to TRBJ1-6; 7 bases line up with TRBD1. Unmatched junction bases numbered 5, after V lost 2 bases and J lost 4 bases. The CDR3 has 16 residues. Per germline, CDR1 LNHDA and CDR2 SQIVND (reference sequence). The CDR3 here is CASSINRGGYNSPLHF. Here the CDR3 DNA reads TGTGCCAGTAGTATAAACAGGGGCGGTTATAATTCACCCCTCCACTTT.

This chain joins TRBV14 and TRBJ2-7; 7 bases are a match to TRBD2. The CDR3 is 15 amino acids. The V gene's germline CDR1 is SGHDN and CDR2 FVKESK. With 4 bases clipped from V and 5 bases from J, the junction kept 11 bases outside the gene matches. The CDR3 nucleotides are TGTGCCAGCAGCCGCGTCCGGGGGGTCAGCGACGAGCAGTACTTC. Encoded protein: CASSRVRGVSDEQYF.

V gene TRBV6-6 combines with J gene TRBJ2-3; 12 bases line up with TRBD1. The CDR3 is 16 residues long. Per germline, CDR1 MNHNY and CDR2 SVGAGI (reference sequence). With 6 bases clipped from V and 4 bases from J, the junction kept 8 bases outside the gene matches. CDR3 amino acids: CASRTSGQGAADTQYF. The CDR3 DNA reads TGTGCCAGCAGAACCTCGGGACAGGGGGCAGCAGATACGCAGTATTTT.

This clone came up many times. This chain links TRBV6-5 with TRBJ2-7; TRBD1 might be the D (6 bases). The germline V gene has CDR1 MNHEY and CDR2 SVGAGI. The V gene lost 6 bases and the J gene lost 2 bases, with 14 bases spanning the gap. The CDR3 sequence is 14 residues long. CDR3 protein: CASRRTGQPYEQYF. CDR3 sequence (DNA): TGTGCCAGCAGACGAACAGGGCAACCCTACGAGCAGTACTTC.

The V gene is TRBV7-9, the J gene TRBJ2-5; TRBD2 matches 8 bases. Germline V gives CDR1 SEHNR, CDR2 FQNEAQ (reference sequence). The CDR3 covers 15 residues. V was clipped by 5 bases and J by 4 bases; unmatched bases: 9. This CDR3 reads CASSPGLDFSETQYF. DNA of the CDR3: TGTGCCAGCAGCCCGGGACTAGATTTTTCAGAGACCCAGTACTTC. Based on the CDR3 plus reference TRBV7-9 and TRBJ2-5, the full variable domain is DTGVSQNPRHKITKRGQNVTFRCDPISEHNRLYWYRQTLGQGPEFLTYFQNEAQLEKSRLLSDRFSAERPKGSFSTLEIQRTEQGDSAMYLCASSPGLDFSETQYFGPGTRLLVL.

The rearrangement links TRBV5-1 to TRBJ1-5; D may be TRBD1 (5 bases). Trimming removed 10 bases at V and 4 bases at J, with 21 bases between. Germline CDR1 SGHRS, CDR2 YFSETQ. CDR3 length: 15 residues. CDR3 residues: CACRGDGGNNQPQHF. CDR3 coding DNA: TGCGCCTGCCGGGGGGACGGGGGAAATAATCAGCCCCAGCATTTT.

The CDR3 nucleotides are TGTGCCAGCAGCTCCTTGCCGTTCGAGCACAATGAGCAGTTCTTC. Protein product: CASSSLPFEHNEQFF. The chain uses TRBV7-4 and TRBJ2-1; D unclear. The CDR3 is made up of 15 amino acids. Germline V lookup: CDR1 SGHVT, CDR2 SQSDAQ. V was cut by 4 bases and J by 5 bases, with 15 bases left in between.

The chain recombines TRBV10-1 with TRBJ1-1; a possible D gene is TRBD1 (5 bases). The CDR3 is 13 amino acids. V lost 7 bases to trimming and J lost 0 bases, with 9 bases between them. Germline-derived CDR1 and CDR2 are WNHNN and SYGVQD (reference sequence). The CDR3 is CASTREMNTEAFF. The CDR3 region has the DNA TGCGCCAGCACCAGGGAAATGAACACTGAAGCTTTCTTT.

As for this clone: This sample includes further DNA sequences coding for the same CDR3. The V gene is TRBV7-2, the J gene TRBJ2-3; 9 bases are shared with TRBD1. This CDR3 has 15 residues. Trimming removed 3 bases from V and 3 bases from J; junction bases left unmatched: 4. The germline CDR1 and CDR2 sequences are SGHTA and FQGNSA. CDR3 DNA: TGTGCCAGCAGCTTGGGACAGGGCAGAACAGATACGCAGTATTTT. Protein: CASSLGQGRTDTQYF.

The chain combines TRBV7-6 with TRBJ1-1; no reliable D call. This CDR3 contains 11 residues. V was clipped by 5 bases and J by 8 bases, with 9 bases between them. Germline CDR1 SGHVS, CDR2 FNYEAQ. CDR3 sequence reads: CASSRSLEAFF. The DNA for the CDR3 is TGTGCCAGCAGCCGTTCGTTAGAAGCTTTCTTT.

This chain connects TRBV19 to TRBJ1-6; D is possibly TRBD1 (6 bases). Deletions cut 5 bases from V and 8 bases from J, with 10 bases between. From germline, CDR1 is LNHDA and CDR2 SQIVND (reference sequence). This CDR3 is 13 amino acids long. Here the CDR3 reads CASSASGDSPLHF. As DNA, the CDR3 is TGTGCCAGTAGTGCTTCAGGGGATTCACCCCTCCACTTT.

The genes are TRBV28 and TRBJ2-7; 7 bases fit TRBD1. With V trimmed by 7 bases and J by 5 bases, 14 bases remained unmatched. Per germline, CDR1 MDHEN and CDR2 SYDVKM. This CDR3 spans 15 amino acids. The CDR3 loop reads CASTLGAGGIHEQYF. The CDR3 region has the DNA TGTGCCAGCACCCTAGGGGCAGGGGGAATCCACGAGCAGTACTTC.

This sequence joins TRBV29-1 and TRBJ1-5; the D is unclear. Germline CDR1 reads SQVTM; CDR2 reads ANQGSEA. CDR3 length: 14 amino acids. The V gene lost 1 base and the J gene lost 2 bases, with 9 bases spanning the gap. CDR3 nucleotides: TGCAGCGTTGAAGGTACAGAAGGCAATCAGCCCCAGCATTTT. As protein: CSVEGTEGNQPQHF.